The sequence of this T cell receptor (beta chain) was determined in a study of CD8 T cells in Susac syndrome. Whole-study results and caveats: No clonal expansion appeared among CD4+ T cells in Susac patients. Only a relatively small number of individuals were included in the TCR sequencing and HLA analysis.

The CDR3 consists of 14 residues. Germline V CDR1 and CDR2: SEHNR, FQNEAQ (reference sequence). V dropped 7 bases and J dropped 3; count of bases not matched to a gene: 6. For this clonotype: The antigen remains unidentified.

TCR beta was sequenced from blood CD8+ and CD4+ T cells. RNA in amounts of roughly 0.5 to 1 ug was reverse transcribed with random hexamers. Across 54 Vbeta and 13 Jbeta, immunoSEQ multiplex PCR amplified TCR beta CDR3. MiXCR, run by TCRdb on the immunoSEQ multiplex PCR reads, gives a single entry per CDR3 protein. The table lists over 150,000 distinct CDR3 sequences, just under 95% of them singletons. The TCR was taken from a human donor with Susac syndrome. V usage is TRBV7-9 and J usage is TRBJ2-1; 7 nucleotides agree with TRBD1. The specimen was CD4+ T cells from PBMCs. CDR3 coding DNA: TGTGCCAGCACTCATGGACAGGTCTACAATGAGCAGTTCTTC. It yields the protein CASTHGQVYNEQFF.